This TCR beta chain was captured in a study of blood T cell repertoires in COVID-19 (TCRdb year 2020). Some background on the complete study: Samples from collaborators originated in the United States, Italy and Spain and spanned both the acute and convalescent phases of COVID-19. The prospective study material was composed of cDNA or gDNA derived from T cells, B-cell-depleted T cells, or PBMCs. Deeply sampled blood TCRbeta repertoires from subjects exposed to, actively infected with, or recovered from COVID-19 were included in the dataset. A freely available public database, intended as a resource for researchers studying the immune response to SARS-CoV-2, is where the repertoires were released. The samples were drawn from the first 160 participants of the ongoing ImmuneRACE study and from some 1,300 subjects provided by 6 global collaborators. Nearly every sample came with metadata listing a de-identified subject ID, COVID-19 status, age in years and sex. Where available, HLA class I and class II types were taken from metadata supplied by the sample provider and were not determined by assay-based typing. Results the study describes overall, beyond this receptor: The quantity of clinical and demographic metadata differed by source and by participant and was supplied without curation.

TCRbeta CDR3 regions were amplified from genomic DNA by means of the immunoSEQ Assay, a bias-controlled multiplex PCR. On the authors' methods: The number of nucleated cells in each sample was estimated from the amplification of reference gene primers within the assay. Sequence reads were collapsed and filtered to measure the absolute abundance of every unique TCRbeta CDR3 rearrangement. For each sample, productive Simpson clonality was calculated as the square root of Simpson's diversity index across productive rearrangements. In TCRdb, the immuneACCESS table is reduced to in-frame sequences with V and J assigned. These tables do not hold every clone; where another copy was compared, an unresolved V gene accounts for under half, and the others remain unexplained. That table gives V, J and clone size, and the DNA gave D and trimming. For this sample the table gives around 300,000 clones, of which roughly 90% were detected only once. Together, the top ten hold around 0.97% of the sample.

Note on this clone: Its antigen specificity is not known. Per-nucleotide qualities are absent, and no much larger clonotype sits a single base away.

The germline ends are 8 bases apart after V is trimmed by 3 bases and J by 2 bases. Counted from cysteine to phenylalanine, this CDR3 has 14 amino acids. The kept DNA is CDR3 alone, 42 bases in frame from the first base. As encoded in the germline V gene, CDR1 is KGHSH while CDR2 is LQKENI. At one collaborating source in Seattle, patients were enrolled during active infection and were followed longitudinally through the course of disease. Collaborating institutions collected whole blood in K2EDTA tubes following their own protocols. For TCRbeta analysis, collaborator samples were shipped as frozen whole blood, as isolated PBMCs, or as DNA extracted from either sample type.

The chain uses TRBV18 and TRBJ1-3; the D gene cannot be resolved reliably. The TCR sequence derives from a woman aged 40 to 55 with COVID-19, enrolled during active disease. The sequenced sample was peripheral blood. In nucleotide form, the sequence is TGTGCCAGCTCACCCACAGCAACTGGAAACACCATATATTTT. This sequence encodes CASSPTATGNTIYF. With the rest looked up from the reference TRBV18 and TRBJ1-3 genes rather than sequenced, the full variable domain is NAGVMQNPRHLVRRRGQEARLRCSPMKGHSHVYWYRQLPEEGLKFMVYLQKENIIDESGMPKERFSAEFPKEGPSILRIQQVVRGDSAAYFCASSPTATGNTIYFGEGSWLTVV.